The rows below give T cell receptor beta chains drawn from one sample of a study of blood T cell repertoires in COVID-19. The data were produced by immunoSEQ multiplex PCR, yet TCRdb's version contains in-frame clones alone and is incomplete. This sample yields around 300,000 clones, of which 75% to 95% are seen a single time; approximately 6.8% belongs to the top ten. The sample taken for sequencing was peripheral blood. The receptor set was obtained from a woman in her twenties or thirties with COVID-19, enrolled during active disease. Both conserved end residues are part of each CDR3. A D gene is named only where the DNA matches it firmly. Clone sizes are given selectively: once, few, many, or a class where the clone is expanded.

J gene	CDR3 length	D gene	clone size	V gene	CDR3 protein	CDR3 DNA
TRBJ2-3	16	NA	NA	TRBV5-4	CASSLVGGSLTDTQYF	TGTGCCAGCAGCTTGGTGGGTGGTAGCCTCACAGATACGCAGTATTTT
TRBJ2-7	12	TRBD2	NA	TRBV29-1	CSGGLAGLEQYF	TGCAGCGGAGGACTAGCGGGTTTAGAGCAGTACTTC
TRBJ1-2	13	TRBD1	NA	TRBV2	CASILTGVGGYTF	TGTGCCAGCATTTTGACAGGGGTGGGTGGCTACACCTTC
TRBJ2-7	16	TRBD2	NA	TRBV9	CASSALGAGVPNEQYF	TGTGCCAGCAGCGCCCTTGGGGCGGGAGTTCCCAACGAGCAGTACTTC
TRBJ2-1	16	TRBD2	NA	TRBV24-1	CATSARSGSSYNEQFF	TGTGCCACCAGTGCCCGGAGCGGGAGCTCCTACAATGAGCAGTTCTTC
TRBJ1-3	16	NA	once	TRBV6-1	CASSGPTGLSGNTIYF	TGTGCCAGCAGTGGCCCGACAGGCCTCTCTGGAAACACCATATATTTT
TRBJ2-2	14	TRBD1	NA	TRBV9	CASGDRTNTGELFF	TGTGCCAGCGGGGACAGGACGAACACCGGGGAGCTGTTTTTT
TRBJ2-7	14	TRBD1	NA	TRBV6-5	CASSLGTGSYEQYF	TGTGCCAGCAGTCTCGGGACAGGGTCCTACGAGCAGTACTTC
TRBJ1-2	15	NA	once	TRBV19	CASSIDPSANYGYTF	TGTGCCAGTAGTATAGATCCCTCAGCGAACTATGGCTACACCTTC
TRBJ2-1	15	TRBD2	NA	TRBV19	CASSIAPAGKNEQFF	TGTGCCAGTAGTATAGCTCCAGCGGGAAAGAATGAGCAGTTCTTC
TRBJ2-5	15	TRBD2	NA	TRBV29-1	CSVEGTSGGSEPQYF	TGCAGCGTTGAAGGGACTAGCGGGGGCTCTGAGCCCCAGTACTTC
TRBJ2-6	16	TRBD1	few	TRBV10-2	CASSEGRGSGANVLTF	TGCGCCAGCAGTGAGGGCAGGGGGTCTGGGGCCAACGTCCTGACTTTC
TRBJ1-5	13	TRBD1	few	TRBV4-3	CASSHGQGWPQHF	TGCGCCAGCAGCCACGGACAGGGGTGGCCCCAGCATTTT
TRBJ2-2	15	NA	NA	TRBV25-1	CASQDQGGLDGELFF	TGTGCCAGCCAAGACCAGGGGGGCTTGGACGGGGAGCTGTTTTTT
TRBJ2-3	18	TRBD1	NA	TRBV19	CASSIRSATGVRTDTQYF	TGTGCCAGTAGTATCCGTTCGGCAACAGGGGTGAGGACAGATACGCAGTATTTT
TRBJ2-3	16	TRBD2	few	TRBV9	CASNGLADHSTDTQYF	TGTGCCAGCAACGGACTAGCGGACCATAGCACAGATACGCAGTATTTT
TRBJ2-4	16	TRBD2	NA	TRBV3-1/TRBV3-2	CASSQGASGSGNIQYF	TGTGCCAGCAGCCAAGGCGCTAGCGGGAGTGGAAACATTCAGTACTTC
TRBJ1-5	15	NA	once	TRBV5-5	CASSSVQGSLQPQHF	TGTGCCAGCAGCTCGGTACAGGGTTCGCTGCAGCCCCAGCATTTT
TRBJ1-2	15	TRBD1	once	TRBV4-1	CASSLGDRLSYGYTF	TGCGCCAGCAGCCTTGGGGACAGGCTCTCCTATGGCTACACCTTC
TRBJ2-7	17	TRBD2	few	TRBV2	CASSALVLAGALREQYF	TGTGCCAGCAGTGCGTTAGTGCTAGCGGGAGCCCTGCGGGAGCAGTACTTC
TRBJ1-2	15	TRBD1	NA	TRBV6-5	CASSYGQGIYYGYTF	TGTGCCAGCAGTTACGGACAGGGAATCTACTATGGCTACACCTTC
TRBJ2-3	14	NA	NA	TRBV27	CASSLEGYPDTQYF	TGTGCCAGCAGTTTAGAGGGATACCCAGATACGCAGTATTTT